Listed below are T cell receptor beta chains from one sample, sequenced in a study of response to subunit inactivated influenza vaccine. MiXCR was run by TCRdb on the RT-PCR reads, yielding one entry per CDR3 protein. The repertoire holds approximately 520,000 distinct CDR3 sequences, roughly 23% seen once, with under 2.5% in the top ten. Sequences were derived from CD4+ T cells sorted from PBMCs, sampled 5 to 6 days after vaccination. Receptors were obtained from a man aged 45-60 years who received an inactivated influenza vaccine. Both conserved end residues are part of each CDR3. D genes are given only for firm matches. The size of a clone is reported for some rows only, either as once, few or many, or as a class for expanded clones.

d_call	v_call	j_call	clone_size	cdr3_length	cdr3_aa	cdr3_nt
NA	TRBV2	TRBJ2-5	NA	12	CASSAVKATQYF	TGTGCCAGCAGCGCAGTCAAGGCGACCCAGTACTTC
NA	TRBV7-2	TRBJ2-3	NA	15	CASSRTYTSTDTQYF	TGTGCCAGCAGCCGGACTTACACTAGCACAGATACGCAGTATTTT
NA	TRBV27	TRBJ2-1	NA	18	CASSLRPRGGGLRNEQFF	TGTGCCAGCAGTTTACGTCCCCGGGGAGGTGGTCTTCGTAATGAGCAGTTCTTC
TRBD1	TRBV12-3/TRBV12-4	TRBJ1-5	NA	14	CASRTGGYREPQHF	TGTGCCAGCCGGACAGGGGGGTACCGGGAGCCCCAGCATTTT
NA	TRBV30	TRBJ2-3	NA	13	CAWSVGDRSTQYF	TGTGCCTGGAGTGTAGGCGACAGGTCCACGCAGTATTTT
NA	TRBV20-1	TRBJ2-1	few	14	CSARGGPSYNEQFF	TGCAGTGCTAGAGGCGGGCCGTCCTACAATGAGCAGTTCTTC
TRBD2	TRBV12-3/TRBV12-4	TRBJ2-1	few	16	CASSFRTSGGAVEQFF	TGTGCCAGCAGTTTCCGTACTAGCGGGGGGGCCGTTGAGCAGTTCTTC
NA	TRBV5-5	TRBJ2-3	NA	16	CASSYRTVPSTDTQYF	TGTGCCAGCAGCTACCGGACAGTCCCTAGCACAGATACGCAGTATTTT
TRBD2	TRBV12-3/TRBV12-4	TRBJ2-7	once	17	CASSRTPGLAVPYEQYF	TGTGCCAGCAGCCGAACCCCGGGACTAGCGGTACCATACGAGCAGTACTTC
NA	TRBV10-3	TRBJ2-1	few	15	CAIRVGGGQGNEQFF	TGTGCCATCAGAGTAGGAGGGGGGCAGGGAAATGAGCAGTTCTTC
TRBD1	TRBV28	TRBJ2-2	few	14	CAGTGQGNTGELFF	TGTGCCGGAACAGGACAGGGGAACACCGGGGAGCTGTTTTTT
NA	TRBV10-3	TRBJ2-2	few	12	CAIRQNTGELFF	TGTGCCATCAGACAGAACACCGGGGAGCTGTTTTTT
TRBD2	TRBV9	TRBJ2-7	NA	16	CASSASGTSGSYEQYF	TGTGCCAGCAGCGCCTCCGGGACTAGCGGATCCTACGAGCAGTACTTC
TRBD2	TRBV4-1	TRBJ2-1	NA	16	CASSQPKRGAYNEQFF	TGCGCCAGCAGCCAACCTAAGCGGGGGGCTTACAATGAGCAGTTCTTC
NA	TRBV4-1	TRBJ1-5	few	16	CASSPQGGSRNQPQHF	TGCGCCAGCAGCCCTCAGGGAGGGAGTAGGAATCAGCCCCAGCATTTT
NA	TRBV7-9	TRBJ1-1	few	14	CASSSAQGWTEAFF	TGTGCCAGCAGCTCTGCACAGGGTTGGACTGAAGCTTTCTTT
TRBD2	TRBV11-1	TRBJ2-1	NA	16	CASSLAAGVSYNEQFF	TGTGCCAGCAGCTTAGCAGCGGGAGTATCCTACAATGAGCAGTTCTTC
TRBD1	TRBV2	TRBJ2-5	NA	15	CASRSGTGGQETQYF	TGTGCCAGCAGATCCGGGACAGGGGGACAAGAGACCCAGTACTTC
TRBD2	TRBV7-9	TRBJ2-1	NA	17	CASSPRLARSSYNEQFF	TGTGCCAGCAGCCCCAGACTAGCGCGCAGCTCCTACAATGAGCAGTTCTTC
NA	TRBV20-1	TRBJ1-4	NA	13	CSASRQEGEKLFF	TGCAGTGCTAGTAGGCAGGAGGGTGAAAAACTGTTTTTT
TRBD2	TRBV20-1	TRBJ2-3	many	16	CSARDRRKRGADTQYF	TGCAGTGCTAGAGATCGGCGGAAGCGGGGGGCAGATACGCAGTATTTT
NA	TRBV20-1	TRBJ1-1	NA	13	CSAKQGFSTEAFF	TGCAGTGCTAAGCAGGGGTTCAGCACTGAAGCTTTCTTT
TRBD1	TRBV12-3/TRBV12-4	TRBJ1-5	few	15	CASSQIGGTGQPQHF	TGTGCCAGCAGTCAAATCGGGGGGACAGGGCAGCCCCAGCATTTT
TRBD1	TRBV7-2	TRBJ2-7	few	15	CASSRGQVSSYEQYF	TGTGCCAGCAGCCGGGGACAGGTCAGCTCCTACGAGCAGTACTTC
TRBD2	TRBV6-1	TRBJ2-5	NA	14	CASSQTSGGQTQYF	TGTGCCAGCAGCCAGACTAGCGGGGGTCAGACCCAGTACTTC
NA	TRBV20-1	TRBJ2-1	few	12	CSATQAYNEQFF	TGCAGTGCTACACAGGCCTACAATGAGCAGTTCTTC
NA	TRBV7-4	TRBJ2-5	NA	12	CASSSELETQYF	TGTGCCAGCAGCTCCGAGCTTGAGACCCAGTACTTC
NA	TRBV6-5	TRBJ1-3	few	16	CASSNTDRRRGNTIYF	TGTGCCAGCAGTAACACCGACAGGCGGCGTGGAAACACCATATATTTT
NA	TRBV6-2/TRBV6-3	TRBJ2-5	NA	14	CASSRGGQEETQYF	TGTGCCAGCAGCCGAGGGGGGCAAGAAGAGACCCAGTACTTC
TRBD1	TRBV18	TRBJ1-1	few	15	CASSPRDSMNTEAFF	TGTGCCAGCTCACCAAGGGACAGCATGAACACTGAAGCTTTCTTT
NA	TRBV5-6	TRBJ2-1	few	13	CASSLVHLDEQFF	TGTGCCAGCAGCTTGGTCCATCTGGATGAGCAGTTCTTC
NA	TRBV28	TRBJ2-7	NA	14	CASRPAGGSYEQYF	TGTGCCAGCCGTCCGGCGGGCGGATCCTACGAGCAGTACTTC
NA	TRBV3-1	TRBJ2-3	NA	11	CASSQTNTQYF	TGTGCCAGCAGCCAGACTAATACGCAGTATTTT
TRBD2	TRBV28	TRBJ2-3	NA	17	CASSFPKGGRSTDTQYF	TGTGCCAGCAGTTTCCCGAAGGGCGGGAGGTCCACAGATACGCAGTATTTT
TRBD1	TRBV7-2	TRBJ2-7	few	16	CASSLVGTGGWYEQYF	TGTGCCAGCAGCTTAGTGGGGACAGGGGGCTGGTACGAGCAGTACTTC
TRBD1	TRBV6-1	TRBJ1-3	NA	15	CASTTGTGAGNTIYF	TGTGCCAGCACCACCGGGACAGGGGCGGGAAACACCATATATTTT
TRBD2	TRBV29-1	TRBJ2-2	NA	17	CSAEETSGRDNTGELFF	TGCAGCGCTGAAGAGACTAGCGGGAGGGACAACACCGGGGAGCTGTTTTTT
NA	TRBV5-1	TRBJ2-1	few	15	CASSSRGGYDNEQFF	TGCGCCAGCAGCTCGAGGGGGGGGTATGACAATGAGCAGTTCTTC
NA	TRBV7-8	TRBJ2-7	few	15	CASSLLLGPGMEQYF	TGTGCCAGCAGCTTACTGCTCGGACCCGGTATGGAGCAGTACTTC
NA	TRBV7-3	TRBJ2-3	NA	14	CASSLGGRADTQYF	TGTGCCAGCAGCTTAGGCGGCAGGGCAGATACGCAGTATTTT
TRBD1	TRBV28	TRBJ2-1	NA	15	CASEWRAGGWDEQFF	TGTGCCAGCGAATGGCGAGCAGGGGGCTGGGATGAGCAGTTCTTC
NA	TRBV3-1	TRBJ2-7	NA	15	CASSQLSGPSYEQYF	TGTGCCAGCAGCCAACTCTCAGGGCCGTCCTACGAGCAGTACTTC
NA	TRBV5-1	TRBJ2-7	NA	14	CASSLMDISYEQYF	TGCGCCAGCAGCTTGATGGACATTTCCTACGAGCAGTACTTC
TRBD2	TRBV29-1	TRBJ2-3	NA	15	CSVGPSGRFTDTQYF	TGCAGCGTTGGGCCCAGCGGGAGGTTCACAGATACGCAGTATTTT
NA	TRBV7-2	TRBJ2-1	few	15	CASSFEGQTYNEQFF	TGTGCCAGCAGCTTTGAAGGACAGACCTACAATGAGCAGTTCTTC
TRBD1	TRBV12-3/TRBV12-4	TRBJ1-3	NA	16	CASSPGTARSGNTIYF	TGTGCCAGCAGTCCCGGGACAGCAAGGTCTGGAAACACCATATATTTT
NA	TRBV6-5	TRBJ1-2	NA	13	CASSSGPHYGYTF	TGTGCCAGCAGTTCGGGTCCGCACTATGGCTACACCTTC
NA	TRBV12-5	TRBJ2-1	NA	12	CASARNTDQQFF	TGTGCTAGTGCCCGGAATACGGACCAGCAGTTCTTC
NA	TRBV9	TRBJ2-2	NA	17	CASSVATRGARTGELFF	TGTGCCAGCAGCGTAGCTACTCGGGGGGCCCGCACCGGGGAGCTGTTTTTT